Each of the 28 T cell receptor beta chains below was sequenced from the same sample in a study of technical replicates of blood from several donors. Method: immunoSEQ multiplex PCR; TCRdb's copy keeps in-frame clones and lacks some. The sample includes some 80,000 clones, 95% of them seen just once. Sample: T cells isolated from PBMCs. The origin of the receptors is a human donor in good health.

This chain uses TRBV5-6 with TRBJ1-1; no clear D. Per the germline V gene, CDR1 is SGHDT and CDR2 is YYEEEE. There are 12 residues in the CDR3. Trimming removed 4 bases at V and 8 bases at J, with 12 bases between. The CDR3: CASSTREYEAFF. DNA for the CDR3: TGTGCCAGCAGCACCCGGGAGTACGAAGCTTTCTTT.

This chain uses TRBV7-2 with TRBJ1-2; D remains unclear. CDR1 is SGHTA, CDR2 FQGNSA, per germline. Trimming pared 4 bases from V and 8 bases from J, leaving 14 bases between. The CDR3 length is 13 residues. CDR3 in DNA: TGTGCCAGCAGCTCTCCCAACCTCGGGGGCTACACCTTC. Protein: CASSSPNLGGYTF.

The chain is built from TRBV7-3 and TRBJ2-7, with 7 bases that match TRBD2. Trimming took 6 bases from V and 1 from J; bases not matched to a gene: 6. The CDR3 covers 14 residues. CDR1 is SGHTA, CDR2 FQGTGA, per germline. The chain's CDR3 is CASSAGLGSYEQYF. As DNA, the CDR3 is TGTGCCAGCAGTGCCGGACTAGGTTCCTACGAGCAGTACTTC. Variable domain in full (rest from reference TRBV7-3 and TRBJ2-7): GAGVSQTPSNKVTEKGKYVELRCDPISGHTALYWYRQSLGQGPEFLIYFQGTGAADDSGLPNDRFFAVRPEGSVSTLKIQRTERGDSAVYLCASSAGLGSYEQYFGPGTRLTVT.

The table lists this clone with a few counts. This chain uses TRBV30 with TRBJ1-3, with unresolved D. CDR1 is GTSNPN, CDR2 SVGIG, per germline (reference sequence). The V end lost 7 bases, the J end lost 2 bases, and 15 bases lay between the germline ends. The CDR3 has 14 amino acids. DNA for the CDR3: TGTGCCTCTAGGCGGGGAGGGACTGGAAACACCATATATTTT. It is translated as CASRRGGTGNTIYF.

This chain uses TRBV27 with TRBJ2-7, with D perhaps TRBD2 (6 bases). The CDR3 has 16 residues. Germline values: CDR1 MNHEY, CDR2 SMNVEV (reference sequence). V dropped 4 bases and J dropped 4 bases, with 20 bases sitting between them. The CDR3 is CASSSPLGGLLYEQYF. In DNA form, the CDR3 reads TGTGCCAGCAGTTCCCCGTTGGGGGGTCTGTTGTACGAGCAGTACTTC.

The chain carries TRBV6-6 and TRBJ1-5; 10 bases match TRBD1. The length of the CDR3 is 16 residues. Germline V gives CDR1 MNHNY, CDR2 SVGAGI (reference sequence). Trimming removed 1 base from V and 5 bases from J; junction bases left unmatched: 5. CDR3 bases: TGTGCCAGCAGTTACTTAAGGGGGACAGGGGATCAGCCCCAGCATTTT. Translation: CASSYLRGTGDQPQHF.

The chain employs TRBV11-3 and TRBJ2-7, with a weak D call TRBD1 (5 bases). CDR1 is SGHNT, CDR2 YENEEA, per germline. The CDR3 length is 17 residues. Trimming removed 1 base from V and 2 bases from J, with 18 bases in between. CDR3 nucleotide sequence: TGTGCCAGCAGCTTAGTTTTCTCAGGGCTTAATCCCTACGAGCAGTACTTC. It encodes CASSLVFSGLNPYEQYF.

V usage is TRBV6-1 and J usage is TRBJ1-1; D is perhaps TRBD1 (5 bases). The V gene lost 2 bases and the J gene lost 1 base, with 5 bases spanning the gap. The germline V gene has CDR1 MNHNS and CDR2 SASEGT. CDR3 length: 13 residues. Here the CDR3 reads CASSEQGNTEAFF. DNA of the CDR3: TGTGCCAGCAGTGAACAGGGGAACACTGAAGCTTTCTTT.

This rearrangement joins TRBV7-3 to TRBJ2-2, with 14 bases lining up with TRBD2. V lost 5 bases and J lost 4; bases outside the gene matches: 9. CDR1 is SGHTA, CDR2 FQGTGA, per germline. The CDR3 contains 18 residues. The DNA of the CDR3 is TGTGCCAGCAGCCCAGGGACTAGCGGGAGTCGGATCACCGGGGAGCTGTTTTTT. Translating gives CASSPGTSGSRITGELFF.

The V call is TRBV11-1, the J call TRBJ2-1, with 13 bases lining up with TRBD2. The V segment lost 5 bases and the J segment 10 bases; nucleotides outside the gene matches: 5. The length of the CDR3 is 14 residues. Germline CDR1 SGHAT, CDR2 FQDESV (reference sequence). CDR3 bases: TGTGCCAGCAGCCGGACTAGCGGGAGAGGCGAGCAGTTCTTC. Translated, it gives CASSRTSGRGEQFF.

The chain joins TRBV2 to TRBJ2-7; weak D call: TRBD1 (6 bases). There are 12 residues in the CDR3. Germline V gene sequence: CDR1 SNHLY, CDR2 FYNNEI. V lost 9 bases and J 2 bases, leaving 11 bases between the germline ends. Here the CDR3 reads CASLQGTYEQYF. In DNA form, the CDR3 reads TGTGCCAGTCTACAGGGTACCTACGAGCAGTACTTC.

This chain uses TRBV19 with TRBJ1-5; tentatively, D is TRBD1 (5 bases). Germline V gives CDR1 LNHDA, CDR2 SQIVND (reference sequence). V lost 10 bases to trimming and J lost 3 bases, with 13 bases between them. The CDR3 sequence is 13 residues long. The CDR3 region has the DNA TGTGCCACTGCTCAGGGTTACAATCAGCCCCAGCATTTT. Protein product: CATAQGYNQPQHF.

The genes are TRBV19 and TRBJ2-7; a possible D gene is TRBD2 (5 bases). The ends were cut back, 4 bases at V and 0 bases at J, with 13 bases in the middle. This CDR3 contains 15 residues. Germline V CDR1 and CDR2: LNHDA, SQIVND (reference sequence). The DNA for the CDR3 is TGTGCCAGTAGTACCTACCCGGGGTCCTCCTACGAGCAGTACTTC. Translation: CASSTYPGSSYEQYF.

The chain has TRBV11-3 and TRBJ2-7; 7 nucleotides line up with TRBD2. CDR1 is SGHNT, CDR2 YENEEA, per germline. The CDR3 contains 15 residues. V lost 3 bases, J lost 0 bases, and 5 bases stayed unmatched. As DNA, the CDR3 is TGTGCCAGCAGCTTCGAGCGGGAACTCTCCTACGAGCAGTACTTC. Protein product: CASSFERELSYEQYF. The full variable domain, completed using reference TRBV11-3 and TRBJ2-7, is EAGVVQSPRYKIIEKKQPVAFWCNPISGHNTLYWYLQNLGQGPELLIRYENEEAVDDSQLPKDRFSAERLKGVDSTLKIQPAELGDSAVYLCASSFERELSYEQYFGPGTRLTVT.

This chain joins TRBV11-3 and TRBJ2-7; D is possibly TRBD2 (6 bases). Germline CDR1 and CDR2: SGHNT and YENEEA. This CDR3 spans 13 amino acids. Between the trimmed V and J ends, which lost 4 bases and 4 bases, there was a span of 11 bases. The chain's CDR3 is CASSSAGPYEQYF. The DNA of the CDR3 is TGTGCCAGCAGCTCGGCGGGGCCATACGAGCAGTACTTC.

This chain uses TRBV29-1 with TRBJ2-3, with D unresolved. The CDR3 sequence is 13 residues long. Germline V lookup: CDR1 SQVTM, CDR2 ANQGSEA. CDR3 sequence reads: CIYDNSSTDTQYF. The CDR3 DNA sequence: TGCATCTACGACAATTCTAGCACAGATACGCAGTATTTT.

The chain links TRBV7-2 to TRBJ1-5; D possibly corresponds to TRBD1 (5 bases). The germline CDR1 and CDR2 sequences are SGHTA and FQGNSA. The CDR3 length is 17 residues. Between the trimmed V and J ends, which lost 1 base and 0 bases, there was a span of 13 bases. CDR3 sequence: CASSLGGSGFSNQPQHF. In DNA form, the CDR3 reads TGTGCCAGCAGCTTAGGCGGTTCAGGGTTTAGCAATCAGCCCCAGCATTTT.

J is TRBJ2-1 and V is TRBV4-3; D not resolved. V was pared by 0 bases and J by 9 bases, with 6 bases between. This CDR3 comprises 12 residues. CDR1 is LGHNA, CDR2 YSLEER, per germline. The CDR3 DNA is TGCGCCAGCAGCCAAGATCGAGGTGAGCAGTTCTTC. It translates to CASSQDRGEQFF.

In nucleotides, the CDR3 is TGTGCCTGGAGTGGACTAGCGGGAGGGCCGGCCTCCTACGAGCAGTACTTC. Translated, it gives CAWSGLAGGPASYEQYF. This chain joins TRBV30 and TRBJ2-7, with 14 nucleotides matching TRBD2. The trim removed 1 base at V and 0 bases at J, leaving 5 bases unmatched. This CDR3 spans 17 amino acids. The germline V gene encodes CDR1 GTSNPN and CDR2 SVGIG (reference sequence).

V is TRBV9 and J is TRBJ2-7, with D possibly being TRBD2 (6 bases). The CDR3 has 14 residues. Germline V gives CDR1 SGDLS, CDR2 YYNGEE. V was pared by 4 bases and J by 2 bases, with 13 bases between. For the CDR3, the DNA is TGTGCCAGCAGCCTCGGGACTGCACCCTACGAGCAGTACTTC. Amino acids: CASSLGTAPYEQYF.

The gene calls are TRBV25-1 and TRBJ2-5; TRBD2 matches at 9 bases. This CDR3 has 13 residues. The J segment lost 5 bases and the V segment lost 8 bases, leaving 6 bases of the junction unmatched. Germline CDR1 is MGHDK and CDR2 is SYGVNS. The CDR3 coding sequence is TGTGCCAGCGGCTTAGCGGGAGTCGAGACCCAGTACTTC. As protein: CASGLAGVETQYF.

This chain uses TRBV5-3 with TRBJ2-7; unclear D gene. TRBV5-3 is treated as an ORF (open reading frame) with a function not yet certain. The CDR3 contains 13 residues. Trimming pared 0 bases from V and 1 base from J, leaving 5 bases between. The CDR3 spells CARSLGRSYEQYF. The CDR3 bases are TGTGCCAGAAGCTTGGGCAGGTCCTACGAGCAGTACTTC.

The chain couples TRBV4-1 to TRBJ2-4; the match to TRBD2 covers 12 bases. This CDR3 spans 16 amino acids. The V gene's germline CDR1 is MGHRA and CDR2 YSYEKL. V was pared by 4 bases and J by 8 bases, with 9 bases of the junction left unmatched. CDR3 region: CASSRRLAGEGDIQYF. The CDR3 region has the DNA TGCGCCAGCAGCCGACGACTAGCGGGAGAAGGGGACATTCAGTACTTC.

This clone was observed a single time. The V and J genes are TRBV5-1 and TRBJ2-4; 11 bases fit TRBD2. This CDR3 is built from 17 residues. The germline V gene encodes CDR1 SGHRS and CDR2 YFSETQ. The V segment lost 3 bases and the J segment 3 bases; nucleotides outside the gene matches: 8. The CDR3 loop reads CASSYPTSGTGKNIQYF. For the CDR3, the DNA is TGCGCCAGCAGCTACCCGACTAGCGGGACAGGCAAAAACATTCAGTACTTC. Full variable domain (rest looked up from reference TRBV5-1 and TRBJ2-4): KAGVTQTPRYLIKTRGQQVTLSCSPISGHRSVSWYQQTPGQGLQFLFEYFSETQRNKGNFPGRFSGRQFSNSRSEMNVSTLELGDSALYLCASSYPTSGTGKNIQYFGAGTRLSVL.

V gene TRBV6-1 combines with J gene TRBJ1-1; 7 bases align to TRBD1. The CDR3 contains 11 residues. V lost 6 bases, J lost 11 bases, and 6 bases stayed unmatched. CDR1 is MNHNS, CDR2 SASEGT, per germline. The CDR3 DNA sequence: TGTGCCAGCAGGTGGGACAGCATGGCTTTCTTT. This encodes CASRWDSMAFF.

The CDR3 region is CASSEWRDGTEAFF. The CDR3 DNA follows: TGCGCCAGCAGTGAATGGAGGGACGGCACTGAAGCTTTCTTT. The V call is TRBV10-1, the J call TRBJ1-1, with D tentatively TRBD1 (5 bases). The CDR3 is 14 residues long. Germline assignment: CDR1 WNHNN and CDR2 SYGVQD (reference sequence). V was pared by 3 bases and J by 4 bases, with 12 bases between.

The V call is TRBV28, the J call TRBJ2-7, with D maybe TRBD2 (5 bases). This CDR3 is 14 amino acids long. The V end lost 9 bases, the J end lost 5 bases, and 20 bases lay between the germline ends. The germline V gene encodes CDR1 MDHEN and CDR2 SYDVKM. CDR3 bases: TGTGCCAGTGGGAGAGTGGTAAGACTGGACGAGCAGTACTTC. Protein product: CASGRVVRLDEQYF.

This clone was counted a single time. The CDR3 loop reads CASSLDFGTRYYEQYF. CDR3 nucleotide sequence: TGTGCCAGCAGTTTAGATTTCGGGACAAGGTACTACGAGCAGTACTTC. The chain joins TRBV27 to TRBJ2-7, with D tentatively TRBD1 (6 bases). Per germline, CDR1 MNHEY and CDR2 SMNVEV (reference sequence). V lost 2 bases, J lost 3 bases, and 17 bases lay in between. The CDR3 runs 16 residues.